A selection of T cell receptor beta chains follows, all from one sample in a study of cytomegalovirus exposure and HLA in healthy donors. Here immunoSEQ multiplex PCR was the method, and the copy in TCRdb shows in-frame clones only, minus some. The sample holds 100,000 to 130,000 clones; around 85% are singletons and the top ten take around 2%. Sequenced material: PBMCs. The source is a man aged 25-45 years in good health and CMV-seronegative. The CDR3 runs from the conserved cysteine through the conserved F or W. A D gene is named only where the DNA matches it firmly. Clone size, where shown, is once, few, many, or a class for clones that have expanded.

clone_size: once
v_call: TRBV27
j_call: TRBJ1-1
d_call: NA
cdr3_aa: CASSVTGRTEAFF
cdr3_nt: TGTGCCAGCAGTGTAACAGGGCGCACTGAAGCTTTCTTT

clone_size: NA
v_call: TRBV28
j_call: TRBJ2-7
d_call: NA
cdr3_aa: CASSLPAPGLGREQYF
cdr3_nt: TGTGCCAGCAGTTTACCCGCTCCGGGGCTTGGGAGGGAGCAGTACTTC

clone_size: NA
v_call: TRBV13
j_call: TRBJ1-2
d_call: NA
cdr3_aa: CASSLGRRDSYTF
cdr3_nt: TGTGCCAGCAGCCTAGGAAGGAGGGATAGCTACACCTTC

clone_size: NA
v_call: TRBV5-6
j_call: TRBJ2-5
d_call: TRBD2
cdr3_aa: CASSSMTSGGARGETQYF
cdr3_nt: TGTGCCAGCAGCTCCATGACTAGCGGGGGGGCGAGAGGAGAGACCCAGTACTTC

clone_size: NA
v_call: TRBV7-3
j_call: TRBJ1-1
d_call: TRBD1
cdr3_aa: CASSDRGGGLSAFF
cdr3_nt: TGTGCCAGCAGCGACAGGGGAGGGGGTTTGTCGGCTTTCTTT

clone_size: NA
v_call: TRBV5-4
j_call: TRBJ2-3
d_call: TRBD2
cdr3_aa: CASSGRTSGSADTQYF
cdr3_nt: TGTGCCAGCAGCGGGAGGACTAGCGGGAGTGCAGATACGCAGTATTTT

clone_size: NA
v_call: TRBV11-3
j_call: TRBJ2-7
d_call: TRBD1
cdr3_aa: CASSLLRTGGEQYF
cdr3_nt: TGTGCCAGCAGCTTACTACGGACAGGGGGCGAGCAGTACTTC

clone_size: NA
v_call: TRBV11-3
j_call: TRBJ1-1
d_call: NA
cdr3_aa: CASSLGKNTEAFF
cdr3_nt: TGTGCCAGCAGCTTAGGTAAGAACACTGAAGCTTTCTTT

clone_size: NA
v_call: TRBV30
j_call: TRBJ2-7
d_call: NA
cdr3_aa: CAWSLHAAYEQYF
cdr3_nt: TGTGCCTGGAGTTTACACGCTGCCTACGAGCAGTACTTC

clone_size: NA
v_call: TRBV18
j_call: TRBJ2-3
d_call: NA
cdr3_aa: CASSFWASTDTQYF
cdr3_nt: TGTGCCAGCTCCTTCTGGGCCAGCACAGATACGCAGTATTTT

clone_size: NA
v_call: TRBV5-4
j_call: TRBJ2-1
d_call: TRBD2
cdr3_aa: CARSPWGLAGDHEQFF
cdr3_nt: TGTGCCCGCAGCCCGTGGGGACTAGCGGGAGATCATGAGCAGTTCTTC

clone_size: NA
v_call: TRBV4-1
j_call: TRBJ1-2
d_call: TRBD1
cdr3_aa: CASSQPRGGTANYGYTF
cdr3_nt: TGCGCCAGCAGCCAACCCCGGGGGGGGACAGCTAACTATGGCTACACCTTC

clone_size: NA
v_call: TRBV11-3
j_call: TRBJ2-3
d_call: TRBD2
cdr3_aa: CASSLGLAGDRYF
cdr3_nt: TGTGCCAGCAGCTTAGGACTAGCGGGGGATCGGTATTTT

clone_size: NA
v_call: TRBV4-1
j_call: TRBJ2-1
d_call: TRBD2
cdr3_aa: CASSPRGLAGNEQFF
cdr3_nt: TGCGCCAGCAGCCCCCGGGGACTAGCGGGGAATGAGCAGTTCTTC

clone_size: NA
v_call: TRBV5-1
j_call: TRBJ2-1
d_call: NA
cdr3_aa: CASSLLGSNRGNNEQFF
cdr3_nt: TGCGCCAGCAGCCTCCTCGGGAGTAACAGGGGTAATAATGAGCAGTTCTTC

clone_size: NA
v_call: TRBV18
j_call: TRBJ1-1
d_call: NA
cdr3_aa: CASSPSTRSNTEAFF
cdr3_nt: TGTGCCAGCTCACCCTCGACAAGGTCGAACACTGAAGCTTTCTTT

clone_size: few
v_call: TRBV2
j_call: TRBJ1-2
d_call: NA
cdr3_aa: CASSPLSGGYTF
cdr3_nt: TGTGCCAGCAGCCCTCTCTCCGGTGGCTACACCTTC

clone_size: NA
v_call: TRBV19
j_call: TRBJ1-5
d_call: NA
cdr3_aa: CASSMGGGLGQPQHF
cdr3_nt: TGTGCCAGTAGTATGGGAGGGGGGCTTGGTCAGCCCCAGCATTTT

clone_size: NA
v_call: TRBV4-1
j_call: TRBJ1-2
d_call: NA
cdr3_aa: CASSTSRTGIYGYTF
cdr3_nt: TGCGCCAGCAGCACTAGTAGAACAGGGATCTATGGCTACACCTTC

clone_size: NA
v_call: TRBV5-6
j_call: TRBJ2-7
d_call: NA
cdr3_aa: CASSLWGVNEQYF
cdr3_nt: TGTGCCAGCAGCTTGTGGGGGGTTAACGAGCAGTACTTC

clone_size: NA
v_call: TRBV7-6
j_call: TRBJ2-7
d_call: NA
cdr3_aa: CASSYGPAHYSYEQYF
cdr3_nt: TGTGCCAGCAGCTATGGTCCGGCACACTACTCTTACGAGCAGTACTTC

clone_size: NA
v_call: TRBV11-2
j_call: TRBJ1-5
d_call: NA
cdr3_aa: CASSLGAGGNQPQHF
cdr3_nt: TGTGCCAGCAGCTTAGGGGCAGGGGGCAATCAGCCCCAGCATTTT

clone_size: NA
v_call: TRBV29-1
j_call: TRBJ2-7
d_call: TRBD2
cdr3_aa: CSVAGTSGRGGRYEQYF
cdr3_nt: TGCAGCGTTGCCGGGACTAGCGGGAGAGGAGGGAGGTACGAGCAGTACTTC

clone_size: NA
v_call: TRBV7-3
j_call: TRBJ2-3
d_call: NA
cdr3_aa: CASSHHETDTQYF
cdr3_nt: TGTGCCAGCAGCCACCATGAGACAGATACGCAGTATTTT

clone_size: few
v_call: TRBV13
j_call: TRBJ2-1
d_call: TRBD2
cdr3_aa: CASSPGGGVVDEQFF
cdr3_nt: TGTGCCAGCAGCCCCGGCGGGGGGGTGGTCGATGAGCAGTTCTTC

clone_size: NA
v_call: TRBV4-1
j_call: TRBJ1-4
d_call: TRBD1
cdr3_aa: CASSQVRRGQTNEKLFF
cdr3_nt: TGCGCCAGCAGCCAAGTTAGAAGGGGGCAAACGAATGAAAAACTGTTTTTT

clone_size: NA
v_call: TRBV6-1
j_call: TRBJ2-7
d_call: TRBD1
cdr3_aa: CASTDDAGGGWQYF
cdr3_nt: TGTGCCAGCACTGACGATGCAGGGGGCGGTTGGCAGTACTTC

clone_size: NA
v_call: TRBV9
j_call: TRBJ2-7
d_call: NA
cdr3_aa: CASSPGPSGKAEQYF
cdr3_nt: TGTGCCAGCAGCCCCGGGCCCTCGGGAAAGGCCGAGCAGTACTTC

clone_size: NA
v_call: TRBV2
j_call: TRBJ1-2
d_call: TRBD1
cdr3_aa: CASSAYPGTDYGYTF
cdr3_nt: TGTGCCAGCAGTGCCTACCCCGGGACAGACTATGGCTACACCTTC

clone_size: few
v_call: TRBV4-1
j_call: TRBJ2-7
d_call: NA
cdr3_aa: CASSQALGRYEQYF
cdr3_nt: TGCGCCAGCAGCCAAGCCCTGGGGCGGTACGAGCAGTACTTC

clone_size: NA
v_call: TRBV6-5
j_call: TRBJ1-1
d_call: NA
cdr3_aa: CASSPGENTEAFF
cdr3_nt: TGTGCCAGCAGTCCCGGGGAGAACACTGAAGCTTTCTTT

clone_size: NA
v_call: TRBV7-9
j_call: TRBJ2-7
d_call: TRBD1
cdr3_aa: CASSPGPTGLLDEQYF
cdr3_nt: TGTGCCAGCAGCCCCGGACCGACAGGGCTTCTGGACGAGCAGTACTTC

clone_size: NA
v_call: TRBV5-1
j_call: TRBJ2-7
d_call: TRBD2
cdr3_aa: CASSLAETSGTYEQYF
cdr3_nt: TGCGCCAGCAGCTTGGCCGAGACTAGCGGGACCTACGAGCAGTACTTC

clone_size: NA
v_call: TRBV13
j_call: TRBJ2-3
d_call: TRBD2
cdr3_aa: CASSGSGRGSTDTQYF
cdr3_nt: TGTGCCAGCAGCGGGAGCGGGAGGGGGAGCACAGATACGCAGTATTTT

clone_size: NA
v_call: TRBV7-9
j_call: TRBJ2-5
d_call: TRBD1
cdr3_aa: CASSSSGTGQETQYF
cdr3_nt: TGTGCCAGCAGCTCCTCTGGGACAGGCCAAGAGACCCAGTACTTC

clone_size: medium-sized
v_call: TRBV5-6
j_call: TRBJ2-7
d_call: NA
cdr3_aa: CASSLAGVSYEQYF
cdr3_nt: TGTGCCAGCAGCTTGGCCGGAGTCTCCTACGAGCAGTACTTC

clone_size: once
v_call: TRBV6-1
j_call: TRBJ2-6
d_call: NA
cdr3_aa: CATRYSGANVLTF
cdr3_nt: TGTGCCACCCGCTACTCTGGGGCCAACGTCCTGACTTTC

clone_size: few
v_call: TRBV30
j_call: TRBJ2-7
d_call: NA
cdr3_aa: CAWSLVGEQYF
cdr3_nt: TGTGCCTGGAGTTTGGTGGGCGAGCAGTACTTC